This TCR beta chain was identified during a study of lymphopenia after photon versus proton radiotherapy. Whole-study results and caveats: Photon-treated patients lost naive T cells and TCR diversity; proton-treated stayed stable. After the lymphocyte nadir, photon-treated repertoires showed oligoclonal expansion, especially of CD8+ Temra cells. A bigger post-nadir fall in TCR diversity correlated inversely with survival time in deceased patients. Only patients who died were analyzed for survival; proton advantage is unproven.

To note about this clone: Its antigen is as yet unknown.

The CDR3 covers 13 residues. Germline CDR1 reads SEHNR; CDR2 reads FQNEAQ (reference sequence). The trim removed 5 bases at V and 5 bases at J, leaving 2 bases unmatched. Some clones are missing from TCRdb's copy, which holds only in-frame ones; the method was immunoSEQ multiplex PCR. The table records roughly 41,000 clones, about 84% of them present only once. The chain joins TRBV7-9 to TRBJ2-5, with 10 positions matching TRBD1. The source of this sequence is a man in his fifties with gastric cancer. The material sequenced was peripheral blood, taken from a patient treated with photon-based radiotherapy. The CDR3 reads CASSADRGETQYF. CDR3 bases: TGTGCCAGCAGCGCGGACAGGGGGGAGACCCAGTACTTC.